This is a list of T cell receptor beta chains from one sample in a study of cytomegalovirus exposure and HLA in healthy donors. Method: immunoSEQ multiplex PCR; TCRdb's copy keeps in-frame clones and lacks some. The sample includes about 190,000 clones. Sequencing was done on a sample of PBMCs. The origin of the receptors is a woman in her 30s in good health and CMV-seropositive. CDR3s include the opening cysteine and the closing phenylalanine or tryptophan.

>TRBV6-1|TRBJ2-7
CASSEDERKSSYEQYF
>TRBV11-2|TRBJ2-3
CASSLEPAGGHPDTQYF
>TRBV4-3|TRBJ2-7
CASSQYEDRAGSYEQYF
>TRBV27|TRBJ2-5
CASSLFASRGRRETQYF
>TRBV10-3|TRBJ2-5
CAISGGPDPVETQYF
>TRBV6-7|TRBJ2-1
CASRLGDRNTNEQFF
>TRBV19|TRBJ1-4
CASSSGTSNEKLFF
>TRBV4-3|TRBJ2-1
CASSQETSGRSNNEQFF
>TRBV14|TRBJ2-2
CASIKGWTGDNTGELFF
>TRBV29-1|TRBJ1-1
CSVAGQLNTEAFF
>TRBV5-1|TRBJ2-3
CASSSSPFSSGGNTDTQYF
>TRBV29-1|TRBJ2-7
CSVGLFHEQGYEQYF